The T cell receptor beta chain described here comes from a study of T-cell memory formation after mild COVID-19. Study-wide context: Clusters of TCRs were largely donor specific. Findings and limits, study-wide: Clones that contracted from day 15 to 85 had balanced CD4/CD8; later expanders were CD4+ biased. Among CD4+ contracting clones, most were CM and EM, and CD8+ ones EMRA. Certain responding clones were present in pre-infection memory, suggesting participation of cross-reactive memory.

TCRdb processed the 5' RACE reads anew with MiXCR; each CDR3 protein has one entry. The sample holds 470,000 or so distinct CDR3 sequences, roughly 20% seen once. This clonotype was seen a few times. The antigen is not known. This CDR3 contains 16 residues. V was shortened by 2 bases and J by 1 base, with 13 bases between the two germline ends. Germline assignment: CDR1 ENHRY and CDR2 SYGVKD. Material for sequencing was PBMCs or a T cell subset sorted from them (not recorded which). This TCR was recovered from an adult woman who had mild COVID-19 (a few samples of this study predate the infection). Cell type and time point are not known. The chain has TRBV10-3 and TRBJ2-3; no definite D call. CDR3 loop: CAISEDWVKGTDTQYF. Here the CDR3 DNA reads TGTGCCATCAGTGAGGATTGGGTCAAGGGCACAGATACGCAGTATTTT.